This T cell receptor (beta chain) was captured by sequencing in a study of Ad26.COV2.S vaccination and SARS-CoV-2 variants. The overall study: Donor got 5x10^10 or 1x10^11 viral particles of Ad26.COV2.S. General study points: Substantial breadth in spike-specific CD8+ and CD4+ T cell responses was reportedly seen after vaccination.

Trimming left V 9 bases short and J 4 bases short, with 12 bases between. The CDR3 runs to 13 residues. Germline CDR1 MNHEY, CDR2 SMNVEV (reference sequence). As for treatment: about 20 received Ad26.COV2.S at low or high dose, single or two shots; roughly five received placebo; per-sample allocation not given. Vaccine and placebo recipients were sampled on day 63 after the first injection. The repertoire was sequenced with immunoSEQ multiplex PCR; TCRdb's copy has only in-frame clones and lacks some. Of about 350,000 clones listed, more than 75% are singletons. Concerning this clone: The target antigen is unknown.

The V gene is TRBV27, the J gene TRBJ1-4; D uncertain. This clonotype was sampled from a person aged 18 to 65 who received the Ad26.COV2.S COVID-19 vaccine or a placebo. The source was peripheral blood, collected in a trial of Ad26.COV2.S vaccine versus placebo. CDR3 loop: CASRGRVNEKLFF. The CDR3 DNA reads TGTGCCAGTCGCGGGAGGGTTAATGAAAAACTGTTTTTT.